The 5 T cell receptor beta chains in this list originate from one sample, sequenced in a study of PD-L1 blockade in urothelial cancer. Some clones are missing from TCRdb's copy, which holds only in-frame ones; the method was immunoSEQ multiplex PCR. The sample records about 52,000 clones, approximately 77% being singletons. The sample consisted of PBMCs, taken around atezolizumab (anti-PD-L1) treatment. These receptor sequences come from a man between 65 and 80 years old with urothelial cancer.

J is TRBJ1-6 and V is TRBV5-1, with no clear D. The germline CDR1 and CDR2 sequences are SGHRS and YFSETQ. Deletions cut 6 bases from V and 7 bases from J, with 11 bases between. This CDR3 spans 13 amino acids. The CDR3 region has the DNA TGCGCCAGCAAAGAACCCGGGAATTCACCCCTCCACTTT. Its translation: CASKEPGNSPLHF.

This rearrangement joins TRBV28 to TRBJ2-5, with TRBD2 identical over 16 bases. CDR3 length equals 19 residues. The V gene's germline CDR1 is MDHEN and CDR2 SYDVKM. V lost 7 bases, J lost 2 bases, and 13 bases stayed unmatched. The CDR3 DNA reads TGTGCCAGCAAACGGCTCCCCGGGACTAGCGGGAGGGAACAAGAGACCCAGTACTTC. This codes for CASKRLPGTSGREQETQYF.

CDR3 protein: CASSLPRLNEKLFF. CDR3 DNA sequence: TGTGCCAGCAGTTTGCCCAGGCTAAATGAAAAACTGTTTTTT. This chain joins TRBV28 and TRBJ1-4; D unclear. CDR1 MDHEN and CDR2 SYDVKM come from the germline V gene. The CDR3 length is 14 residues. Trimming removed 3 bases from V and 5 bases from J, with 10 bases in between.

The gene calls are TRBV5-1 and TRBJ1-1; 8 positions agree with TRBD1. The junction had 9 bases not matched to a gene; V was cut back by 4 bases and J by 1 base. Germline assignment: CDR1 SGHRS and CDR2 YFSETQ. CDR3 length: 16 amino acids. As DNA, the CDR3 is TGCGCCAGCAGCGCACGTCCCGGGACAGGGAACACTGAAGCTTTCTTT. As protein: CASSARPGTGNTEAFF.

The V gene is TRBV9, the J gene TRBJ1-2; 10 bases are a match to TRBD1. The germline CDR1 and CDR2 sequences are SGDLS and YYNGEE. After removal of 4 bases from V and 6 bases from J, the junction contained 12 bases not matched to a gene. This CDR3 has 16 amino acids. CDR3 coding DNA: TGTGCCAGCAGCCCCGGGACAGGGGAGGGAGGTGATGGCTACACCTTC. This codes for CASSPGTGEGGDGYTF.